Listed here are 10 T cell receptor beta chains from one sample, sequenced in a study of T-cell reconstitution after alpha-beta-depleted transplantation in children. TCRbeta library construction was performed incorporating unique molecular identifiers. From the PCR reads, TCRdb called clonotypes with MiXCR, one entry per CDR3 protein. The table has 95,000 to 120,000 distinct CDR3 sequences, approximately 6% seen once. The sequenced sample was PBMCs, mostly from graft donor cells, obtained 360 days after TCRalphabeta/CD19-depleted stem cell transplant. The receptors derive from a male patient under 10 years old who had a stem cell transplant for acute lymphoblastic leukemia, so the T cells may come from the graft donor.

The DNA for the CDR3 is TGTGCCAGCAGTCTCCGGGGGGGGCGGAGACACAATGAGCAGTTCTTC. This gives the protein CASSLRGGRRHNEQFF. The rearrangement uses TRBV12-3 or TRBV12-4 and TRBJ2-1; 8 bases map to TRBD2. The CDR3 extends over 16 amino acids. V dropped 5 bases and J dropped 5; count of bases not matched to a gene: 11.

This clonotype was observed at least ten times. The gene calls are TRBV12-3 or TRBV12-4 and TRBJ2-7; D not certain. The CDR3 is 13 amino acids. Trimming left V 6 bases short and J 2 bases short, with 11 bases between. CDR3 in amino acids: CASRKGQTYEQYF. The CDR3 DNA reads as TGTGCCAGCAGGAAGGGCCAAACCTACGAGCAGTACTTC.

There are a few counts of this clonotype. The chain couples TRBV6-1 to TRBJ1-6; 7 nucleotides align to TRBD1. The junction had 3 bases not matched to a gene; V was cut back by 4 bases and J by 6 bases. The CDR3 is made up of 14 amino acids. Germline lookup yields CDR1 MNHNS and CDR2 SASEGT. Here the CDR3 reads CASSVDRTNSPLHF. In nucleotides, the CDR3 is TGTGCCAGCAGTGTGGACAGGACTAATTCACCCCTCCACTTT.

This clonotype was picked up a small number of times. The V and J genes are TRBV27 and TRBJ1-1, with 7 bases that match TRBD1. With 5 bases clipped from V and 5 bases from J, the junction kept 5 bases outside the gene matches. The germline CDR1 and CDR2 sequences are MNHEY and SMNVEV (reference sequence). The CDR3 is 13 amino acids. CDR3 nucleotides: TGTGCCAGCAGTAGACAGGGAAATACTGAAGCTTTCTTT. It yields the protein CASSRQGNTEAFF.

This clonotype was detected ten times or more. The rearrangement uses TRBV27 and TRBJ2-5; TRBD2 might be the D (6 bases). V dropped 8 bases and J dropped 5 bases, with 9 bases sitting between them. The CDR3 extends over 11 amino acids. CDR1 and CDR2 (germline): MNHEY, SMNVEV (reference sequence). The CDR3 DNA reads TGTGCCAGCCTCCGGGGGGAGACCCAGTACTTC. Protein product: CASLRGETQYF.

The chain uses TRBV19 and TRBJ2-6; no clear D gene. The CDR3 spans 15 residues. Germline V gene sequence: CDR1 LNHDA, CDR2 SQIVND (reference sequence). The V gene lost 1 base and the J gene lost 0 bases, with 4 bases spanning the gap. The CDR3 sequence is CASSIGTSGANVLTF. The CDR3 region has the DNA TGTGCCAGTAGTATAGGGACCTCTGGGGCCAACGTCCTGACTTTC.

This clonotype was counted a few times. The chain combines TRBV10-2 with TRBJ1-4; D is unresolved. Germline CDR1 is WSHSY and CDR2 is SAAADI. The CDR3 sequence is 14 residues long. The V end lost 7 bases, the J end lost 8 bases, and 17 bases lay between the germline ends. CDR3 loop: CASTDAPEREKLFF. The CDR3 coding sequence is TGCGCCAGCACTGACGCGCCCGAGAGAGAAAAACTGTTTTTT.

This clonotype was seen more than once but under ten times. V gene TRBV7-2 combines with J gene TRBJ2-7, with 8 nucleotides matching TRBD2. J gave up 5 bases and V 5 bases, and 14 bases lay outside the gene matches. Germline V lookup: CDR1 SGHTA, CDR2 FQGNSA. The CDR3 spans 16 residues. The CDR3 here is CASSPYFSGNDHEQYF. The CDR3 DNA reads TGTGCCAGCAGCCCATATTTTAGCGGGAACGACCACGAGCAGTACTTC.

Ten or more counts support this clonotype. The chain uses TRBV24-1 and TRBJ2-3, with a weak D call TRBD1 (6 bases). The length of the CDR3 is 16 residues. CDR1 and CDR2 (germline): KGHDR, SFDVKD. The V end was cut by 5 bases, the J end by 12 bases, with 26 bases between. Here the CDR3 DNA reads TGTGCCACCAGTGCCGTAGGGATGGTGCGGGCCGGGACACAGTATTTT. This translates into CATSAVGMVRAGTQYF.

This clonotype has a count of ten or more. The chain joins TRBV6-2 or TRBV6-3 to TRBJ2-3, with 8 bases fitting TRBD2. V lost 11 bases and J lost 9; bases outside the gene matches: 1. CDR1 MNHEY and CDR2 SVGEGT come from the germline V gene. The CDR3 spans 9 residues. This chain's CDR3 is CAGGGTQYF. CDR3 bases: TGTGCCGGCGGGGGGACGCAGTATTTT.